This TCR beta chain comes out of a study of technical replicates of blood from a handful of donors. Germline V gene sequence: CDR1 WSHSY, CDR2 SAAADI. Between the trimmed V and J ends, which lost 8 bases and 9 bases, there was a span of 20 bases. The length of the CDR3 is 14 residues. Repertoires were generated with immunoSEQ multiplex PCR, while TCRdb's copy carries only in-frame clones and drops some. The data contain approximately 51,000 clones, 80% to 95% of them singletons. Sequencing was performed on PBMCs. This sequence was found in a human donor in good health. Some clones in this sample may be carry-over from other donors' samples. This rearrangement joins TRBV10-2 to TRBJ2-1; D is possibly TRBD2 (5 bases). CDR3 in DNA: TGCGCCAGCCGGGTAGGAGGCGCCTCCGCTGAGCAGTTCTTC. Translated: CASRVGGASAEQFF.